Listed below are T cell receptor beta chains from one sample, sequenced in a study of blood T cell repertoires in COVID-19. The assay was immunoSEQ multiplex PCR, and TCRdb's table has in-frame clones only and misses some. Of 83,000 or so clones in the sample, approximately 82% were seen once. The sample was peripheral blood. These receptors were obtained from a human donor in a cohort sampled during active COVID-19. CDR3s include the opening cysteine and the closing phenylalanine or tryptophan. A D gene is named only where the DNA matches it firmly. Only some rows state a clone size, as once, few, many or a class for expanded clones.

TRBV3-1/TRBV3-2	TRBJ1-2	.	few	CASSQGWQGLPYTF	TGTGCCAGCAGCCAAGGATGGCAGGGTCTCCCCTACACCTTC
TRBV5-1	TRBJ2-7	TRBD1	.	CASSGTGVASEQYF	TGCGCCAGCAGCGGAACAGGGGTGGCTTCCGAGCAGTACTTC
TRBV18	TRBJ1-1	TRBD1	.	CASSVRQGPNTEAFF	TGTGCCAGCTCGGTAAGACAGGGGCCGAACACTGAAGCTTTCTTT
TRBV7-9	TRBJ1-1	.	.	CASSKNRGGTEAFF	TGTGCCAGCAGCAAGAACAGAGGGGGCACTGAAGCTTTCTTT
TRBV6-5	TRBJ1-2	TRBD1	.	CASSYLQTGGYGYTF	TGTGCCAGCAGTTACTTACAAACAGGGGGTTATGGCTACACCTTC
TRBV9	TRBJ2-1	TRBD2	few	CASRRSFLAGEHNEQFF	TGTGCCAGCAGACGTTCGTTTCTAGCGGGGGAACACAATGAGCAGTTCTTC
TRBV5-1	TRBJ1-3	.	.	CASSLGSISGNTIYF	TGCGCCAGCAGCTTGGGTAGTATCTCTGGAAACACCATATATTTT
TRBV6-6	TRBJ2-5	.	.	CASSYPGTVETQYF	TGTGCCAGCAGTTACCCCGGGACTGTCGAGACCCAGTACTTC
TRBV25-1	TRBJ2-7	.	few	CASSEYLFGRRSYEQYF	TGTGCCAGCAGTGAATATTTGTTTGGCAGGCGCTCCTACGAGCAGTACTTC
TRBV6-5	TRBJ1-1	.	.	CASRSGGANTEAFF	TGTGCCAGCAGATCCGGAGGGGCGAACACTGAAGCTTTCTTT
TRBV10-2	TRBJ2-5	.	.	CAARRREETQYF	TGCGCCGCCCGCCGCCGGGAAGAGACCCAGTACTTC
TRBV20-1	TRBJ1-1	TRBD1	.	CSATGQEEAFF	TGCAGTGCCACAGGACAGGAAGAAGCTTTCTTT
TRBV7-6	TRBJ1-4	.	.	CASSFGTPVNEKLFF	TGTGCCAGCAGCTTTGGGACACCAGTTAATGAAAAACTGTTTTTT
TRBV28	TRBJ1-1	.	.	CASTAGGGNTEAFF	TGTGCCAGCACGGCCGGGGGGGGGAACACTGAAGCTTTCTTT
TRBV14	TRBJ1-1	.	.	CASSQAWGPGASTEAFF	TGTGCCAGCAGCCAGGCATGGGGACCGGGAGCCAGCACTGAAGCTTTCTTT
TRBV5-6	TRBJ2-7	TRBD2	.	CASSRRTSGGAEEQYF	TGTGCCAGCAGCCGCCGGACTAGCGGGGGGGCGGAAGAGCAGTACTTC
TRBV15	TRBJ2-2	TRBD2	.	CATSRERGGGTGELFF	TGTGCCACCAGCAGAGAGCGGGGGGGCGGGACCGGGGAGCTGTTTTTT
TRBV28	TRBJ1-2	TRBD1	.	CASSDTGVPNYGYTF	TGTGCCAGCAGCGATACAGGGGTTCCGAACTATGGCTACACCTTC
TRBV3-1/TRBV3-2	TRBJ2-5	TRBD1	.	CASSSGLDREETQYF	TGTGCCAGCAGCTCCGGGCTCGACAGGGAAGAGACCCAGTACTTC
TRBV19	TRBJ1-4	TRBD1	.	CASGQGLEKLFF	TGTGCCAGTGGACAGGGATTAGAAAAACTGTTTTTT
TRBV27	TRBJ1-2	TRBD1	.	CASSGSGTGSGYGYTF	TGTGCCAGCAGTGGGTCCGGGACAGGGAGTGGATATGGCTACACCTTC
TRBV6-5	TRBJ2-1	TRBD2	once	CASRLAGVGNEQFF	TGTGCCAGCCGACTAGCGGGGGTTGGGAATGAGCAGTTCTTC
TRBV28	TRBJ2-7	.	.	CASSSLPNEQYF	TGTGCCAGCAGTTCCCTACCGAACGAGCAGTACTTC
TRBV6-5	TRBJ2-7	.	.	CASSNDVDTYEQYF	TGTGCCAGCAGTAATGATGTAGACACCTACGAGCAGTACTTC
TRBV2	TRBJ2-5	.	.	CASSEGVDLGGETQYF	TGTGCCAGCAGTGAAGGTGTAGACCTTGGGGGGGAGACCCAGTACTTC
TRBV28	TRBJ2-2	TRBD2	.	CASNSPRGGAGTGELFF	TGTGCCAGCAATTCCCCTCGCGGGGGGGCCGGTACCGGGGAGCTGTTTTTT
TRBV5-4	TRBJ1-2	TRBD1	once	CASSLPGQGNYGYTF	TGTGCCAGCAGCCTTCCGGGACAGGGCAACTATGGCTACACCTTC
TRBV5-6	TRBJ1-6	.	.	CASRPGSSYNSPLHF	TGTGCCAGCAGACCCGGGAGCTCCTATAATTCACCCCTCCACTTT
TRBV3-1/TRBV3-2	TRBJ1-6	.	.	CASSQISIGSPLHF	TGTGCCAGCAGCCAAATCTCTATCGGTTCACCCCTCCACTTT
TRBV19	TRBJ2-7	TRBD1	few	CASSILGTGAHEQYF	TGTGCCAGTAGTATTTTAGGGACAGGGGCTCACGAGCAGTACTTC
TRBV18	TRBJ2-3	.	.	CASSRERQNTDTQYF	TGTGCCAGCTCCCGCGAACGACAGAACACAGATACGCAGTATTTT
TRBV12-5	TRBJ2-2	.	.	CASGFETGNTGELFF	TGTGCTAGTGGTTTCGAGACAGGGAACACCGGGGAGCTGTTTTTT
TRBV9	TRBJ2-5	TRBD2	.	CASSVGYGGGRETQYF	TGTGCCAGCAGCGTGGGGTATGGCGGGGGACGGGAGACCCAGTACTTC
TRBV6-5	TRBJ1-1	.	once	CASIGPTKAFF	TGTGCCAGCATCGGACCGACTAAAGCTTTCTTT
TRBV5-1	TRBJ2-7	TRBD1	.	CASSLRDSYEQYF	TGCGCCAGCAGCTTGAGGGACAGCTACGAGCAGTACTTC
TRBV14	TRBJ2-1	.	.	CASSQMGAGAGHEQFF	TGTGCCAGCAGCCAGATGGGGGCAGGGGCTGGCCATGAGCAGTTCTTC
TRBV15	TRBJ1-4	TRBD1	.	CATSRDRETGVFF	TGTGCCACCAGCAGAGATAGGGAGACAGGGGTGTTTTTT
TRBV28	TRBJ2-7	TRBD1	.	CASRPDRVREQYF	TGTGCCAGCAGACCCGACAGGGTCCGGGAGCAGTACTTC
TRBV9	TRBJ2-2	.	few	CASSLNKGFRVGELFF	TGTGCCAGCAGCCTCAATAAGGGGTTTCGGGTAGGGGAGCTGTTTTTT
TRBV28	TRBJ1-5	TRBD1	.	CASSPLGQGNQPQHF	TGTGCCAGCAGTCCCCTGGGACAGGGCAATCAGCCCCAGCATTTT
TRBV7-9	TRBJ2-3	TRBD2	.	CASSFGRGGHDGTDTQYF	TGTGCCAGCAGCTTCGGGCGGGGGGGCCACGACGGAACAGATACGCAGTATTTT
TRBV7-2	TRBJ2-7	.	.	CASSLGGSFHEQYF	TGTGCCAGCAGCTTAGGAGGGTCTTTCCACGAGCAGTACTTC
TRBV11-2	TRBJ2-7	TRBD1	.	CASSFLGTVTYEQYF	TGTGCCAGCAGCTTTTTGGGGACAGTTACCTACGAGCAGTACTTC
TRBV4-2	TRBJ1-2	TRBD1	.	CASSQQQGAAYGYTF	TGTGCCAGCAGCCAACAACAGGGGGCGGCCTATGGCTACACCTTC
TRBV20-1	TRBJ2-1	.	once	CSASSRLPRGFNEQFF	TGCAGTGCTAGTAGTCGGTTACCCAGGGGTTTCAATGAGCAGTTCTTC
TRBV5-4	TRBJ2-1	TRBD2	.	CASSLFPWLAGGHNEQFF	TGTGCCAGCAGCTTGTTCCCCTGGTTAGCGGGGGGACACAATGAGCAGTTCTTC
TRBV28	TRBJ1-5	.	once	CASSLPRALRNQPQHF	TGTGCCAGCAGTTTACCCAGGGCCCTCCGGAATCAGCCCCAGCATTTT
TRBV11-1	TRBJ1-2	.	.	CASSSTGYSRGYTF	TGTGCCAGCAGCTCGACAGGTTACTCAAGAGGCTACACCTTC
TRBV7-2	TRBJ2-3	TRBD2	.	CASSSWTSGGATDTQYF	TGTGCCAGCAGCTCGTGGACTAGCGGGGGGGCCACAGATACGCAGTATTTT
TRBV13	TRBJ1-1	TRBD1	.	CASSFDRENTEAFF	TGTGCCAGCAGCTTCGACAGGGAGAACACTGAAGCTTTCTTT
TRBV4-2	TRBJ1-6	.	few	CASSQATREPLHF	TGTGCCAGCAGCCAAGCTACGCGTGAGCCCCTCCACTTT
TRBV19	TRBJ1-1	.	.	CASSIRGGYGTEAFF	TGTGCCAGTAGTATAAGGGGGGGTTACGGCACTGAAGCTTTCTTT
TRBV11-2	TRBJ2-1	TRBD1	.	CASRRDRGSYNEQFF	TGTGCCAGCAGACGGGACAGGGGCTCCTACAATGAGCAGTTCTTC
TRBV30	TRBJ1-1	.	.	CAWSAPLADTEAFF	TGTGCCTGGAGCGCCCCCTTGGCCGACACTGAAGCTTTCTTT
TRBV27	TRBJ2-7	.	.	CASSAPSDPSYEQYF	TGTGCCAGCAGTGCCCCTAGCGACCCCTCCTACGAGCAGTACTTC
TRBV19	TRBJ1-4	TRBD1	.	CASTGSGTGGFREKLFF	TGTGCCAGTACAGGATCGGGGACAGGGGGCTTCCGGGAAAAACTGTTTTTT
TRBV6-5	TRBJ2-2	TRBD2	.	CASRTSGGWELFF	TGTGCCAGCAGGACTAGCGGGGGGTGGGAGCTGTTTTTT
TRBV7-8	TRBJ2-7	TRBD1	.	CASSLRPGQMLSYEQYF	TGTGCCAGCAGCTTAAGGCCGGGACAGATGCTCTCCTACGAGCAGTACTTC
TRBV21-1	TRBJ2-4	.	.	CASSRKGGLAKNIQYF	TGTGCCAGCAGCCGAAAAGGGGGATTAGCCAAAAACATTCAGTACTTC